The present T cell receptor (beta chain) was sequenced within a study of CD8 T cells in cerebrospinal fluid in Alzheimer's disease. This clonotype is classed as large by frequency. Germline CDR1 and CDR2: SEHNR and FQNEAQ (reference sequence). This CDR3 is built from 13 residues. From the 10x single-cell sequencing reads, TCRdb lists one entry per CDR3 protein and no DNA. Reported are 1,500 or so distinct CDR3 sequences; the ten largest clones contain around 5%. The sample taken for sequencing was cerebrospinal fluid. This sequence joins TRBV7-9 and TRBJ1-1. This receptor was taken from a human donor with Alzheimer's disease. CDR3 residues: CASSLAASAEAFF.